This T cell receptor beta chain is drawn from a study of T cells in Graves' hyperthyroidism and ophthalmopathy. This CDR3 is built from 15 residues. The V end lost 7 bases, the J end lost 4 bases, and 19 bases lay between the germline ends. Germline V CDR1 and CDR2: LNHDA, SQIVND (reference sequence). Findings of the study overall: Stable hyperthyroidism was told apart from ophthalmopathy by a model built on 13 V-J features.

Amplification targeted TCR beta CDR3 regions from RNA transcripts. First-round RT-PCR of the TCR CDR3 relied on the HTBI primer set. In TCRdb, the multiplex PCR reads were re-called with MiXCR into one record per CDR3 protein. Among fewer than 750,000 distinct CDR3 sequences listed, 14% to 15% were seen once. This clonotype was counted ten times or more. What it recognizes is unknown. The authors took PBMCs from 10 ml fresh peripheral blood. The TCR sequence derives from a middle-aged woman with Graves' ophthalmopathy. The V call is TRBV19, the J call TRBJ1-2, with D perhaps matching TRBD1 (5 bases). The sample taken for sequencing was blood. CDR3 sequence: CASKPREWGTYGYTF. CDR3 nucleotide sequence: TGTGCCAGTAAGCCCAGGGAATGGGGGACCTATGGCTACACCTTC.